This passage covers 29 T cell receptor beta chains from one sample sequenced in a study of cytomegalovirus exposure and HLA in healthy donors. In the PCR, 60 Vbeta and 13 Jbeta primers were used. Some clones are missing from TCRdb's copy, which holds only in-frame ones; the method was immunoSEQ multiplex PCR. The data show 55,000 to 70,000 clones, almost 70% seen once. The sequenced sample was PBMCs. All receptors derive from a middle-aged man in good health and CMV-seropositive.

The chain links TRBV7-2 to TRBJ2-7; TRBD2 might be the D (5 bases). This CDR3 is built from 15 residues. Trimming removed 4 bases from V and 0 bases from J, with 13 bases in between. CDR1 SGHTA and CDR2 FQGNSA come from the germline V gene. The DNA of the CDR3 is TGTGCCAGCAGCTCTGGTTGGAGGTCCTCCTACGAGCAGTACTTC. This encodes CASSSGWRSSYEQYF. The full variable domain, its missing parts supplied by reference TRBV7-2 and TRBJ2-7, is GAGVSQSPSNKVTEKGKDVELRCDPISGHTALYWYRQSLGQGLEFLIYFQGNSAPDKSGLPSDRFSAERTGGSVSTLTIQRTQQEDSAVYLCASSSGWRSSYEQYFGPGTRLTVT.

CDR3 sequence reads: CASSSLAGNNNEQFF. CDR3 sequence (DNA): TGTGCCAGCAGCTCTTTAGCGGGGAATAACAATGAGCAGTTCTTC. This chain joins TRBV9 and TRBJ2-1; 8 bases match TRBD2. V lost 4 bases and J lost 5; bases outside the gene matches: 8. The CDR3 length is 15 residues. Germline V gives CDR1 SGDLS, CDR2 YYNGEE.

This chain links TRBV18 with TRBJ1-1, with 8 bases aligning to TRBD1. With 2 bases clipped from V and 4 bases from J, the junction kept 0 bases outside the gene matches. Per the germline V gene, CDR1 is KGHSH and CDR2 is LQKENI. The CDR3 totals 13 residues. The DNA for the CDR3 is TGTGCCAGCTCACCAGACAGGGGCACTGAAGCTTTCTTT. Translated: CASSPDRGTEAFF.

In this sample, this clone turned up once. This chain connects TRBV30 to TRBJ1-4; D might be TRBD1 (5 bases). Per the germline V gene, CDR1 is GTSNPN and CDR2 is SVGIG (reference sequence). The CDR3 is 15 residues long. V was cut by 4 bases and J by 0 bases, with 12 bases left in between. The chain's CDR3 is CAWKFWGATNEKLFF. The DNA of the CDR3 is TGTGCCTGGAAATTTTGGGGGGCAACTAATGAAAAACTGTTTTTT.

The rearrangement joins TRBV19 to TRBJ2-7; TRBD2 aligns across 10 bases. V shed 9 bases and J 3 bases; nucleotides not matched to a gene: 8. The CDR3 contains 14 residues. Germline V gene lookup returns CDR1 LNHDA and CDR2 SQIVND (reference sequence). Written as DNA, the CDR3 is TGTGCCAGCTCACTAGCGGGAAACCTCTACGAGCAGTACTTC. It translates to CASSLAGNLYEQYF. Drawing the rest from reference TRBV19 and TRBJ2-7, the complete variable domain is DGGITQSPKYLFRKEGQNVTLSCEQNLNHDAMYWYRQDPGQGLRLIYYSQIVNDFQKGDIAEGYSVSREKKESFPLTVTSAQKNPTAFYLCASSLAGNLYEQYFGPGTRLTVT.

The V call is TRBV5-1, the J call TRBJ2-7; D might be TRBD2 (6 bases). CDR1 is SGHRS and CDR2 is YFSETQ in the germline V gene. Trimming took 0 bases from V and 7 from J, leaving 11 bases between them. The CDR3 runs to 13 residues. DNA for the CDR3: TGCGCCAGCAGCTTGGTGTCCCGGGGGGAGCAGTACTTC. Translating gives CASSLVSRGEQYF. The full variable domain, with the rest looked up from reference TRBV5-1 and TRBJ2-7, is KAGVTQTPRYLIKTRGQQVTLSCSPISGHRSVSWYQQTPGQGLQFLFEYFSETQRNKGNFPGRFSGRQFSNSRSEMNVSTLELGDSALYLCASSLVSRGEQYFGPGTRLTVT.

V usage is TRBV5-6 and J usage is TRBJ2-3; D is ambiguous. Deletions cut 0 bases from V and 6 bases from J, with 11 bases between. Germline V gene sequence: CDR1 SGHDT, CDR2 YYEEEE. This CDR3 has 14 amino acids. CDR3 amino acids: CASSLGRTRDTQYF. DNA for the CDR3: TGTGCCAGCAGCTTGGGCCGAACCAGGGATACGCAGTATTTT.

This chain uses TRBV30 with TRBJ2-7; 8 bases fit TRBD2. Trimming removed 2 bases from V and 7 bases from J; junction bases left unmatched: 10. The CDR3 sequence is 14 residues long. Germline-derived CDR1 and CDR2 are GTSNPN and SVGIG (reference sequence). The CDR3 region is CAWSSGREGREQYF. The CDR3 bases are TGTGCCTGGAGTTCGGGACGGGAGGGGAGAGAGCAGTACTTC.

This chain joins TRBV6-6 and TRBJ2-7; D is possibly TRBD1 (6 bases). V was pared by 4 bases and J by 4 bases, with 17 bases between. The CDR3 length is 15 residues. CDR1 is MNHNY and CDR2 is SVGAGI in the germline V gene (reference sequence). The CDR3 here is CASSWPVRGSYEQYF. The CDR3 nucleotides read TGTGCCAGCAGTTGGCCGGTCAGGGGATCTTACGAGCAGTACTTC.

The chain uses TRBV7-2 and TRBJ2-3; D not resolved. Germline-derived CDR1 and CDR2 are SGHTA and FQGNSA. This CDR3 has 14 amino acids. V gave up 1 base and J gave up 4 bases, with 9 bases separating them. CDR3 sequence: CASSLVIASDTQYF. The CDR3 DNA reads TGTGCCAGCAGCTTAGTGATCGCGTCAGATACGCAGTATTTT.

This clone was observed a single time. The chain combines TRBV30 with TRBJ1-5; 11 bases fit TRBD1. Germline V lookup: CDR1 GTSNPN, CDR2 SVGIG (reference sequence). Trimming cost V 5 bases and J 5 bases; bases outside gene matches: 5. The CDR3 sequence is 14 residues long. The CDR3 nucleotides are TGTGCCTGGGCAAGGACAGGGGGCGATCAGCCCCAGCATTTT. Its translation: CAWARTGGDQPQHF.

In this sample, this clone is hyperexpanded (1% or more). The rearrangement links TRBV7-9 to TRBJ2-2; TRBD1 matches 8 bases. The CDR3 extends over 16 amino acids. Germline V gene lookup returns CDR1 SEHNR and CDR2 FQNEAQ (reference sequence). J lost 4 bases, V lost 2 bases, and 6 bases had no gene match. Here the CDR3 reads CASSLKGQGITGELFF. Written as DNA, the CDR3 is TGTGCCAGCAGCTTAAAAGGACAGGGAATCACCGGGGAGCTGTTTTTT.

The chain couples TRBV7-9 to TRBJ2-3, with D possibly matching TRBD1 (6 bases). Trimming stripped 4 bases from V and 0 bases from J, with 20 bases between. From germline, CDR1 is SEHNR and CDR2 FQNEAQ (reference sequence). This CDR3 is 18 amino acids long. DNA for the CDR3: TGTGCCAGCAGCTCCAACCAACCGGGACACACTAGCACAGATACGCAGTATTTT. It codes for CASSSNQPGHTSTDTQYF.

The chain is built from TRBV7-9 and TRBJ2-3, with a possible D match to TRBD2 (5 bases). CDR3 size: 13 residues. V was shortened by 7 bases and J by 2 bases, with 10 bases between the two germline ends. Germline-derived CDR1 and CDR2 are SEHNR and FQNEAQ (reference sequence). CDR3 in DNA: TGTGCCAGCATATGGGGAGACACAGATACGCAGTATTTT. Protein: CASIWGDTDTQYF. Full variable domain (outside the CDR3, taken from reference TRBV7-9 and TRBJ2-3): DTGVSQNPRHKITKRGQNVTFRCDPISEHNRLYWYRQTLGQGPEFLTYFQNEAQLEKSRLLSDRFSAERPKGSFSTLEIQRTEQGDSAMYLCASIWGDTDTQYFGPGTRLTVL.

The sample holds a few counts of this clone. This chain joins TRBV6-5 and TRBJ2-2, with 8 nucleotides matching TRBD1. After removal of 5 bases from V and 8 bases from J, the junction contained 7 bases not matched to a gene. The CDR3 loop spans 14 amino acids. Germline V gene sequence: CDR1 MNHEY, CDR2 SVGAGI. This CDR3 is CASSPGQGIGELFF. CDR3 coding DNA: TGTGCCAGCAGTCCTGGACAGGGAATAGGGGAGCTGTTTTTT.

This clone was recorded only once. The genes are TRBV7-9 and TRBJ1-5, with D maybe TRBD1 (5 bases). The CDR3 loop spans 13 amino acids. V was trimmed by 5 bases and J by 9 bases, leaving 14 bases between them. Germline V gene sequence: CDR1 SEHNR, CDR2 FQNEAQ (reference sequence). The CDR3 nucleotides are TGTGCCAGCAGCCCGGGACGGGAGCTGCCCCAGCATTTT. This sequence encodes CASSPGRELPQHF.

The V gene is TRBV5-4, the J gene TRBJ2-5; 8 bases map to TRBD2. The CDR3 loop spans 18 amino acids. V was pared by 1 base and J by 3 bases, with 14 bases of the junction left unmatched. Germline CDR1 reads SGHNT; CDR2 reads YYREEE (reference sequence). DNA of the CDR3: TGTGCCAGCAGCTTGTCGGCATCCGGACTAGCTGTAGAAGAGACCCAGTACTTC. This translates into CASSLSASGLAVEETQYF. Full variable domain (missing parts from reference TRBV5-4 and TRBJ2-5): ETGVTQSPTHLIKTRGQQVTLRCSSQSGHNTVSWYQQALGQGPQFIFQYYREEENGRGNFPPRFSGLQFPNYSSELNVNALELDDSALYLCASSLSASGLAVEETQYFGPGTRLLVL.

This clone was observed a few times. This chain connects TRBV5-4 to TRBJ2-2; TRBD1 matches at 7 bases. V lost 3 bases, J lost 7 bases, and 9 bases stayed unmatched. CDR1 SGHNT and CDR2 YYREEE come from the germline V gene (reference sequence). This CDR3 spans 15 amino acids. This chain's CDR3 is CASSSLTGLDGELFF. The CDR3 region has the DNA TGTGCCAGCAGCTCACTGACAGGGTTGGACGGGGAGCTGTTTTTT. Based on the CDR3 plus reference TRBV5-4 and TRBJ2-2, the full variable domain is ETGVTQSPTHLIKTRGQQVTLRCSSQSGHNTVSWYQQALGQGPQFIFQYYREEENGRGNFPPRFSGLQFPNYSSELNVNALELDDSALYLCASSSLTGLDGELFFGEGSRLTVL.

Regarding this clone: The identical CDR3 is also encoded by other nucleotide sequences in the sample. The J gene is TRBJ2-5, the V gene TRBV14; 7 bases fit TRBD2. This CDR3 comprises 15 residues. Germline values: CDR1 SGHDN, CDR2 FVKESK. Losses at the gene ends were 0 bases for V and 5 bases for J; bases not matched to a gene: 6. The CDR3, as DNA: TGTGCCAGCAGCCAAGAAAGGGAGGGGCTGGAGACCCAGTACTTC. Protein sequence: CASSQEREGLETQYF.

The rearrangement uses TRBV7-2 and TRBJ1-1; TRBD1 agrees at 7 bases. V was clipped by 3 bases and J by 7 bases; unmatched bases: 2. Germline V gives CDR1 SGHTA, CDR2 FQGNSA. The CDR3 contains 12 residues. The CDR3: CASSFNRGEAFF. In DNA form, the CDR3 reads TGTGCCAGCAGCTTTAACAGGGGTGAAGCTTTCTTT.

The chain is built from TRBV27 and TRBJ2-3, with 7 bases matching TRBD2. There are 16 residues in the CDR3. The germline V gene encodes CDR1 MNHEY and CDR2 SMNVEV (reference sequence). Trimming removed 1 base from V and 1 base from J; junction bases left unmatched: 5. The CDR3 reads CASSLLGLAGTDTQYF. CDR3 bases: TGTGCCAGCAGTTTATTAGGGCTAGCGGGCACAGATACGCAGTATTTT.

J is TRBJ2-1 and V is TRBV5-6; 9 nucleotides line up with TRBD2. The V gene end was trimmed by 0 bases and the J gene end by 3 bases; junction bases not matched to a gene: 13. CDR3 size: 19 residues. Germline V gene sequence: CDR1 SGHDT, CDR2 YYEEEE. The CDR3 coding sequence is TGTGCCAGCAGCTTGGAAACAGGACTAGCGAGAGCAGGCTACAATGAGCAGTTCTTC. Protein: CASSLETGLARAGYNEQFF. Full variable domain (remainder filled in from reference TRBV5-6 and TRBJ2-1): DAGVTQSPTHLIKTRGQQVTLRCSPKSGHDTVSWYQQALGQGPQFIFQYYEEEERQRGNFPDRFSGHQFPNYSSELNVNALLLGDSALYLCASSLETGLARAGYNEQFFGPGTRLTVL.

The chain employs TRBV27 and TRBJ2-1, with TRBD2 matching 8 bases. CDR3 length equals 12 residues. V lost 5 bases to trimming and J lost 7 bases; unmatched junction nucleotides: 1. Germline V CDR1 and CDR2: MNHEY, SMNVEV (reference sequence). The CDR3 DNA reads as TGTGCCAGCAGTACGGGGGGGAATGAGCAGTTCTTC. Its translation: CASSTGGNEQFF.

This clone was observed once. This sequence joins TRBV5-8 and TRBJ2-5, with 9 bases identical to TRBD1. The ends lost 4 bases at V and 2 bases at J; junction bases unmatched: 6. In germline, CDR1 is SGHTS, CDR2 YDEGEE. This CDR3 is 15 amino acids long. CDR3 sequence reads: CASSPGQGRQETQYF. The DNA for the CDR3 is TGTGCCAGCAGCCCTGGACAGGGGCGGCAAGAGACCCAGTACTTC.

The gene calls are TRBV19 and TRBJ2-1; perhaps TRBD2 as D (6 bases). Germline lookup yields CDR1 LNHDA and CDR2 SQIVND (reference sequence). CDR3 length equals 19 residues. Trimming shortened V by 8 bases and J by 6 bases, and 32 bases separated the two germline ends. CDR3 nucleotide sequence: TGTGCCAGTGGGGCGCGGGGAAGCGGCATCGCGGCTGTGAGCAATGAGCAGTTCTTC. Amino acid sequence: CASGARGSGIAAVSNEQFF.

The rearrangement links TRBV5-6 to TRBJ2-5; unclear D gene. This CDR3 spans 14 amino acids. Germline CDR1 reads SGHDT; CDR2 reads YYEEEE. V lost 3 bases and J 5 bases, leaving 14 bases between the germline ends. CDR3 coding DNA: TGTGCCAGCAGCTATACGACAAGAATGGAGACCCAGTACTTC. Translated, it gives CASSYTTRMETQYF.

The chain uses TRBV28 and TRBJ1-2; 8 bases line up with TRBD1. There are 17 residues in the CDR3. Germline CDR1 MDHEN, CDR2 SYDVKM. J gave up 2 bases and V 2 bases, and 10 bases lay outside the gene matches. CDR3 sequence reads: CASSLPLRQGSNYGYTF. In DNA, the CDR3 is TGTGCCAGCAGTTTACCGCTTAGACAGGGGTCGAACTATGGCTACACCTTC.

This clone was picked up many times. This chain uses TRBV11-2 with TRBJ2-3; D gene unclear. CDR1 is SGHAT and CDR2 is FQNNGV in the germline V gene. Trimming stripped 5 bases from V and 2 bases from J, with 8 bases between. CDR3 size: 13 residues. The CDR3 region has the DNA TGTGCCAGCAGCATCGCTACCACAGATACGCAGTATTTT. This gives the protein CASSIATTDTQYF.

V gene TRBV30 combines with J gene TRBJ1-6; D unclear. Looked up from germline, CDR1 is GTSNPN and CDR2 is SVGIG (reference sequence). CDR3 length: 13 residues. Trimming took off 0 bases at V and 8 bases at J, with 8 bases between the two ends. DNA of the CDR3: TGTGCCTGGAGTGTGGCAGAGGATTCACCCCTCCACTTT. Translated, it gives CAWSVAEDSPLHF.